These 21 T cell receptor beta chains came from one sample sequenced in a study of blood T cell repertoires in COVID-19. Sequencing used immunoSEQ multiplex PCR; TCRdb keeps in-frame clones, though not all of them. This sample has some 93,000 clones, with 75% to 90% found just once. Sample: peripheral blood. These receptors all come from an elderly woman with acute or convalescent COVID-19.

This rearrangement joins TRBV5-4 to TRBJ2-3; a weak D match, TRBD1 (5 bases). Germline CDR1 SGHNT, CDR2 YYREEE (reference sequence). This CDR3 comprises 15 residues. V lost 1 base and J lost 3, with 12 bases in between. In nucleotides, the CDR3 is TGTGCCAGCAGCTTGAGGGGCCCCTCAACAGATACGCAGTATTTT. Translating gives CASSLRGPSTDTQYF.

The chain is built from TRBV7-8 and TRBJ1-5; TRBD1 might be the D (5 bases). Trimming removed 5 bases at V and 9 bases at J, with 14 bases between. The CDR3 consists of 13 residues. Germline V lookup: CDR1 SGHVS, CDR2 FQNEAQ. CDR3 coding DNA: TGTGCCAGCAGCCGCGGGGAGGGGATGCCCCAGCATTTT. Translating it yields CASSRGEGMPQHF. Filled out from reference TRBV7-8 and TRBJ1-5, the complete variable domain reads GAGVSQSPRYKVAKRGQDVALRCDPISGHVSLFWYQQALGQGPEFLTYFQNEAQLDKSGLPSDRFFAERPEGSVSTLKIQRTQQEDSAVYLCASSRGEGMPQHFGDGTRLSIL.

This clone was recorded a few times. The J gene is TRBJ2-3, the V gene TRBV2, with 8 positions matching TRBD1. Trimming cost V 6 bases and J 4 bases; bases outside gene matches: 6. This CDR3 contains 14 residues. Germline V gene lookup returns CDR1 SNHLY and CDR2 FYNNEI. The CDR3 bases are TGTGCCAGCAGCCGGGACAGGTTTGCAGATACGCAGTATTTT. This translates into CASSRDRFADTQYF. Drawing the rest from reference TRBV2 and TRBJ2-3, the complete variable domain is EPEVTQTPSHQVTQMGQEVILRCVPISNHLYFYWYRQILGQKVEFLVSFYNNEISEKSEIFDDQFSVERPDGSNFTLKIRSTKLEDSAMYFCASSRDRFADTQYFGPGTRLTVL.

The chain employs TRBV5-1 and TRBJ1-5; D is possibly TRBD1 (5 bases). Trimming left V 4 bases short and J 2 bases short, with 13 bases between. This CDR3 has 15 amino acids. Germline CDR1 reads SGHRS; CDR2 reads YFSETQ. The CDR3 nucleotides are TGCGCCAGCAGCCAGGAAGGAGGGGGCAATCAGCCCCAGCATTTT. Protein sequence: CASSQEGGGNQPQHF. Full variable domain (outside the CDR3, taken from reference TRBV5-1 and TRBJ1-5): KAGVTQTPRYLIKTRGQQVTLSCSPISGHRSVSWYQQTPGQGLQFLFEYFSETQRNKGNFPGRFSGRQFSNSRSEMNVSTLELGDSALYLCASSQEGGGNQPQHFGDGTRLSIL.

This chain uses TRBV3-1 (or the pseudogene TRBV3-2) with TRBJ2-7, with D possibly TRBD1 on 5 matching bases. V lost 1 base and J lost 8, with 15 bases in between. Germline V lookup: CDR1 LGHDT, CDR2 YNNKEL (reference sequence). The CDR3 has 14 amino acids. This chain's CDR3 is CASSQAGIEKKQYF. CDR3 coding DNA: TGTGCCAGCAGCCAAGCAGGGATTGAGAAGAAGCAGTACTTC.

This chain joins TRBV6-6 and TRBJ2-2; TRBD1 agrees at 11 bases. Germline V gene lookup returns CDR1 MNHNY and CDR2 SVGAGI (reference sequence). J was trimmed by 6 bases and V by 6 bases; bases with no gene match: 3. CDR3 length: 14 residues. The chain's CDR3 is CASRGQGVAGELFF. In DNA, the CDR3 is TGTGCCAGCAGGGGACAGGGGGTTGCCGGGGAGCTGTTTTTT.

The genes are TRBV7-3 and TRBJ1-1; TRBD1 is a possible D gene (6 bases). V lost 9 bases and J 5 bases, leaving 16 bases between the germline ends. The CDR3 sequence is 13 residues long. The germline gives CDR1 SGHTA, CDR2 FQGTGA. The CDR3 loop reads CASSTRGGTEAFF. The DNA for the CDR3 is TGTGCCAGTTCAACCAGGGGAGGGACTGAAGCTTTCTTT. The full variable domain, its missing parts supplied by reference TRBV7-3 and TRBJ1-1, is GAGVSQTPSNKVTEKGKYVELRCDPISGHTALYWYRQSLGQGPEFLIYFQGTGAADDSGLPNDRFFAVRPEGSVSTLKIQRTERGDSAVYLCASSTRGGTEAFFGQGTRLTVV.

This clone was observed a single time. The chain couples TRBV6-1 to TRBJ1-2; D possibly corresponds to TRBD1 (5 bases). Germline V gene sequence: CDR1 MNHNS, CDR2 SASEGT. Trimming took 1 base from V and 4 from J, leaving 10 bases between them. This CDR3 has 14 residues. The CDR3 spells CASSEVRDFYGYTF. The CDR3 DNA sequence: TGTGCCAGCAGTGAAGTCAGGGATTTCTATGGCTACACCTTC.

The chain employs TRBV2 and TRBJ2-7, with 11 bases aligning to TRBD2. The germline V gene encodes CDR1 SNHLY and CDR2 FYNNEI. J gave up 6 bases and V 6 bases, and 7 bases lay outside the gene matches. The CDR3 is 14 residues long. CDR3 sequence reads: CASSFSGGAGEQYF. Here the CDR3 DNA reads TGTGCCAGCAGCTTTAGCGGGGGGGCCGGCGAGCAGTACTTC. Full variable domain (outside the CDR3, taken from reference TRBV2 and TRBJ2-7): EPEVTQTPSHQVTQMGQEVILRCVPISNHLYFYWYRQILGQKVEFLVSFYNNEISEKSEIFDDQFSVERPDGSNFTLKIRSTKLEDSAMYFCASSFSGGAGEQYFGPGTRLTVT.

The rearrangement joins TRBV2 to TRBJ1-5; D unresolved. Trimming removed 4 bases at V and 2 bases at J, with 12 bases between. CDR3 length: 15 amino acids. Germline assignment: CDR1 SNHLY and CDR2 FYNNEI. The CDR3 sequence: CASSARLSGNQPQHF. Here the CDR3 DNA reads TGTGCCAGCAGTGCCAGGTTGTCGGGCAATCAGCCCCAGCATTTT.

This chain uses TRBV5-3 with TRBJ1-2; D not resolved. TRBV5-3 is given ORF status, its function remaining uncertain. V was pared by 1 base and J by 4 bases, with 8 bases between. The CDR3 sequence is 13 residues long. The CDR3 reads CARSLTEVYGYTF. CDR3 sequence (DNA): TGTGCCAGAAGCTTGACGGAGGTCTATGGCTACACCTTC.

The rearrangement uses TRBV2 and TRBJ1-2; tentative D call: TRBD1 (5 bases). The CDR3 is 12 amino acids. Germline assignment: CDR1 SNHLY and CDR2 FYNNEI. Trimming took 8 bases from V and 2 from J, leaving 9 bases between them. CDR3 region: CASGQGNYGYTF. CDR3 sequence (DNA): TGTGCCAGCGGTCAGGGCAACTATGGCTACACCTTC.

This chain uses TRBV2 with TRBJ1-4; TRBD1 aligns across 7 bases. J lost 8 bases, V lost 7 bases, and 10 bases had no gene match. The CDR3 covers 14 residues. The V gene's germline CDR1 is SNHLY and CDR2 FYNNEI. The CDR3 loop reads CASKETGLWEKLFF. CDR3 bases: TGTGCCAGCAAAGAGACAGGGTTATGGGAAAAACTGTTTTTT. Full variable domain (rest looked up from reference TRBV2 and TRBJ1-4): EPEVTQTPSHQVTQMGQEVILRCVPISNHLYFYWYRQILGQKVEFLVSFYNNEISEKSEIFDDQFSVERPDGSNFTLKIRSTKLEDSAMYFCASKETGLWEKLFFGSGTQLSVL.

The chain is built from TRBV18 and TRBJ2-1; 7 bases fit TRBD1. Germline V gene data show CDR1 as KGHSH and CDR2 as LQKENI. The CDR3 runs to 13 residues. Losses at the gene ends were 3 bases for V and 8 bases for J; bases not matched to a gene: 4. The CDR3 here is CASSPDRSHEQFF. DNA for the CDR3: TGTGCCAGCTCACCGGACAGGAGCCATGAGCAGTTCTTC. Full variable domain (rest looked up from reference TRBV18 and TRBJ2-1): NAGVMQNPRHLVRRRGQEARLRCSPMKGHSHVYWYRQLPEEGLKFMVYLQKENIIDESGMPKERFSAEFPKEGPSILRIQQVVRGDSAAYFCASSPDRSHEQFFGPGTRLTVL.

The chain employs TRBV27 and TRBJ2-3; weak D call: TRBD2 (6 bases). The CDR3 runs 16 residues. The V gene's germline CDR1 is MNHEY and CDR2 SMNVEV (reference sequence). The V gene lost 10 bases and the J gene lost 5 bases, with 25 bases spanning the gap. The CDR3 loop reads CATRQRGGISGDTQYF. DNA for the CDR3: TGTGCCACCCGACAGAGGGGCGGGATCTCCGGAGATACGCAGTATTTT.

This rearrangement joins TRBV5-1 to TRBJ2-1; 10 bases match TRBD2. V dropped 6 bases and J dropped 2; count of bases not matched to a gene: 5. Germline V gene data show CDR1 as SGHRS and CDR2 as YFSETQ. The CDR3 is 15 residues long. The CDR3 is CASKRTSGAYNEQFF. The CDR3 nucleotides read TGCGCCAGCAAAAGAACTAGCGGGGCCTACAATGAGCAGTTCTTC.

The rearrangement joins TRBV24-1 to TRBJ2-1, with 7 bases matching TRBD1. This CDR3 region has 16 residues. Germline CDR1 is KGHDR and CDR2 is SFDVKD. With 5 bases clipped from V and 1 base from J, the junction kept 7 bases outside the gene matches. The CDR3 sequence is CATSVRGQGSYNEQFF. As DNA, the CDR3 is TGTGCCACCAGTGTGAGGGGGCAAGGATCCTACAATGAGCAGTTCTTC.

V and J are TRBV11-1 and TRBJ2-7; TRBD1 matches 7 bases. The J segment lost 2 bases and the V segment lost 8 bases, leaving 3 bases of the junction unmatched. The germline gives CDR1 SGHAT, CDR2 FQDESV (reference sequence). The CDR3 sequence is 12 residues long. CDR3 sequence reads: CASRDRTYEQYF. CDR3 coding DNA: TGTGCCAGCCGGGACAGAACCTACGAGCAGTACTTC.

The V and J genes are TRBV5-1 and TRBJ1-2; TRBD1 matches at 10 bases. V was pared by 1 base and J by 8 bases, with 11 bases of the junction left unmatched. The CDR3 contains 16 residues. The germline CDR1 and CDR2 sequences are SGHRS and YFSETQ. The CDR3 DNA follows: TGCGCCAGCAGCTTGCTACCCCGGGACAGGGGAGGCGGCTACACCTTC. Amino acid sequence: CASSLLPRDRGGGYTF.

The chain is built from TRBV12-5 and TRBJ1-5, with unresolved D. In germline, CDR1 is LGHNT, CDR2 FRNRAP. Between the trimmed V and J ends, which lost 0 bases and 6 bases, there was a span of 3 bases. The CDR3 length is 12 residues. This chain's CDR3 is CASGLVLQPQHF. CDR3 nucleotides: TGTGCTAGTGGTTTGGTACTTCAGCCCCAGCATTTT.

There are a few counts of this clone. The V and J genes are TRBV5-1 and TRBJ2-7; TRBD1 aligns across 8 bases. Germline CDR1 and CDR2: SGHRS and YFSETQ. The CDR3 is 14 residues long. After removal of 0 bases from V and 4 bases from J, the junction contained 3 bases not matched to a gene. The CDR3 DNA reads TGCGCCAGCAGCTTGGGGGACAGGCCTTACGAGCAGTACTTC. This codes for CASSLGDRPYEQYF.